A selection of T cell receptor beta chains follows, all from one sample in a study of cytomegalovirus exposure and HLA in healthy donors. Libraries were prepared by immunoSEQ multiplex PCR; TCRdb keeps only in-frame clonotypes and omits some of them. The sample has about 170,000 clones, more than 65% seen once. Sequencing was done on a sample of PBMCs. These receptors were collected from a male donor in good health and CMV-seronegative. Each CDR3 is given without its conserved first and last residue. D genes are given only for firm matches.

d_call	v_call	j_call	cdr3_aa
-	TRBV2	TRBJ1-3	ASSEGRVSGNTIY
TRBD2	TRBV9	TRBJ2-5	ASSPRLAGRSETQY
-	TRBV7-9	TRBJ2-7	ASSATLPYEQY
TRBD2	TRBV6-1	TRBJ2-1	ASRETSAPYNEQF
-	TRBV4-1	TRBJ2-1	ASSQETFRGEQF
-	TRBV7-3	TRBJ2-7	ASSLSRGPTYEQY
TRBD2	TRBV9	TRBJ2-2	ASSGPGTSGYANTGELF
-	TRBV7-2	TRBJ1-6	ASSQTLGPVS
TRBD2	TRBV7-3	TRBJ2-3	ASSTGLAGGGTDTQY
-	TRBV6-5	TRBJ2-2	ASSHSYTGELF